Listed below are T cell receptor beta chains from one sample, sequenced in a study of blood T cell repertoires in COVID-19. The data were produced by immunoSEQ multiplex PCR, yet TCRdb's version contains in-frame clones alone and is incomplete. The repertoire includes some 200,000 clones, about 91% of them detected once, and around 4.8% sits in the top ten. Sample: peripheral blood. The receptors come from a woman between 40 and 50 years old with acute or convalescent COVID-19. CDR3s include the opening cysteine and the closing phenylalanine or tryptophan. A D gene is named only where the DNA matches it firmly. Part of the rows lack a size; the others show once, few, many or a class for expanded clones.

TRBV30,TRBD1,NA,TRBJ2-4,CAWDQGGTAKNIQYF,TGTGCCTGGGACCAAGGGGGCACGGCCAAAAACATTCAGTACTTC
TRBV11-2,NA,once,TRBJ1-2,CASSLSSNYGYTF,TGTGCCAGCAGCTTGAGCTCTAACTATGGCTACACCTTC
TRBV5-4,TRBD1,NA,TRBJ1-1,CASSLYGQGNTEAFF,TGTGCCAGCAGCCTTTACGGACAGGGGAACACTGAAGCTTTCTTT
TRBV19,TRBD2,once,TRBJ2-3,CATQKYSGGQTDTQYF,TGTGCCACCCAAAAATATAGCGGGGGGCAGACAGATACGCAGTATTTT
TRBV5-4,TRBD2,NA,TRBJ2-1,CASSLPLAGGNEQFF,TGTGCCAGCAGCCTCCCCCTAGCGGGGGGGAATGAGCAGTTCTTC
TRBV24-1,NA,NA,TRBJ2-3,CATRRRGRTDTQYF,TGTGCCACCAGGAGGAGGGGTCGCACAGATACGCAGTATTTT
TRBV5-1,NA,NA,TRBJ2-2,CASSFQTPNTGELFF,TGCGCCAGCAGCTTCCAGACTCCGAACACCGGGGAGCTGTTTTTT
TRBV19,NA,NA,TRBJ1-1,CASSVAVKNTEAFF,TGTGCCAGTAGCGTCGCGGTCAAGAACACTGAAGCTTTCTTT
TRBV7-2,TRBD2,NA,TRBJ2-3,CASSLVIASGGATDTQYF,TGTGCCAGCAGCTTAGTTATAGCCAGCGGGGGGGCAACCGATACGCAGTATTTT
TRBV19,TRBD1,NA,TRBJ1-4,CASSIDLMTGMNEKLFF,TGTGCCAGTAGTATAGATCTCATGACAGGGATGAATGAAAAACTGTTTTTT
TRBV10-3,NA,NA,TRBJ1-2,CAITDRRLGYTF,TGTGCCATCACGGACAGAAGGTTGGGCTACACCTTC
TRBV5-1,NA,NA,TRBJ1-2,CASSLGYRETYGYTF,TGCGCCAGCAGCTTGGGGTACAGGGAGACATATGGCTACACCTTC
TRBV4-2,NA,NA,TRBJ1-2,CASSQDQFGGGGGYTF,TGTGCCAGCAGCCAAGATCAATTTGGCGGTGGGGGGGGCTACACCTTC
TRBV6-4,TRBD1,many,TRBJ2-3,CASSDDRGQGTDTQYF,TGTGCCAGCAGTGACGATAGGGGACAGGGCACAGATACGCAGTATTTT
TRBV2,TRBD1,NA,TRBJ1-3,CASSDSTGFGNTIYF,TGTGCCAGCAGTGATTCGACAGGGTTTGGAAACACCATATATTTT
TRBV5-1,TRBD1,NA,TRBJ1-1,CASSPDRVRTEAFF,TGCGCCAGCAGCCCGGACAGGGTTCGGACTGAAGCTTTCTTT
TRBV2,NA,NA,TRBJ1-4,CATSGGVFNEKLFF,TGTGCCACCTCCGGCGGGGTTTTTAATGAAAAACTGTTTTTT
TRBV12-3/TRBV12-4,NA,once,TRBJ1-1,CASSPTRVTEAFF,TGTGCCAGCAGCCCGACCAGGGTCACTGAAGCTTTCTTT
TRBV5-1,TRBD2,NA,TRBJ2-3,CASSRLAGAPGDTQYF,TGCGCCAGCAGCCGACTAGCGGGGGCACCGGGGGATACGCAGTATTTT
TRBV29-1,TRBD1,NA,TRBJ1-1,CSYDRDTEAFF,TGCAGCTACGACAGGGACACTGAAGCTTTCTTT
TRBV6-2/TRBV6-3,TRBD1,NA,TRBJ2-3,CASSYSMTGTGNTDTQYF,TGTGCCAGCAGTTACTCGATGACTGGGACAGGGAACACAGATACGCAGTATTTT
TRBV18,NA,NA,TRBJ1-1,CASSLELNTEAFF,TGTGCCAGCTCACTAGAACTAAACACTGAAGCTTTCTTT
TRBV27,NA,NA,TRBJ1-5,CASSAGIQPQHF,TGTGCCAGCAGCGCAGGGATCCAGCCCCAGCATTTT
TRBV25-1,NA,NA,TRBJ1-1,CASSEYFGVPDGTEAFF,TGTGCCAGCAGTGAATATTTCGGGGTCCCTGATGGCACTGAAGCTTTCTTT
TRBV27,TRBD1,NA,TRBJ1-5,CASNTIQGASDQPQHF,TGTGCCAGCAACACAATTCAGGGGGCTTCGGATCAGCCCCAGCATTTT
TRBV12-3/TRBV12-4,NA,NA,TRBJ1-2,CANFGYTF,TGTGCCAACTTTGGCTACACCTTC
TRBV19,NA,NA,TRBJ1-6,CASSIVGGGSPLHF,TGTGCCAGTAGTATAGTGGGAGGGGGTTCACCCCTCCACTTT
TRBV21-1,NA,NA,TRBJ2-3,CASSATPRGGTDTQYF,TGTGCCAGCAGCGCGACCCCCAGGGGCGGCACAGATACGCAGTATTTT
TRBV29-1,TRBD1,NA,TRBJ1-2,CSVRGQGAIGYTF,TGCAGCGTCCGAGGACAGGGGGCTATTGGCTACACCTTC
TRBV5-5,NA,NA,TRBJ2-3,CASSLQGTTDTQYF,TGTGCCAGCAGCTTGCAGGGAACCACAGATACGCAGTATTTT
TRBV20-1,TRBD1,NA,TRBJ2-3,CSASKGAGTDTQYF,TGCAGTGCTAGTAAGGGGGCCGGCACAGATACGCAGTATTTT
TRBV27,NA,few,TRBJ1-5,CASSPSWGESNQPQHF,TGTGCCAGCAGTCCAAGTTGGGGGGAGAGCAATCAGCCCCAGCATTTT
TRBV12-5,TRBD1,NA,TRBJ1-5,CASGLVLGDRGNQPQHF,TGTGCTAGTGGTTTGGTCTTAGGGGACAGGGGGAATCAGCCCCAGCATTTT
TRBV5-1,NA,NA,TRBJ1-2,CASSLVPGSNYGYTF,TGCGCCAGCAGCTTGGTACCAGGTTCTAACTATGGCTACACCTTC
TRBV19,NA,NA,TRBJ2-3,CATNQPSSRLQGQYF,TGTGCCACCAACCAACCATCAAGCCGCTTGCAGGGGCAGTATTTT
TRBV7-2,NA,NA,TRBJ1-1,CASLQLNTEAFF,TGTGCCAGCTTACAATTGAACACTGAAGCTTTCTTT
TRBV11-2,NA,NA,TRBJ1-4,CASSLGGGSLTNEKLFF,TGTGCCAGCAGCTTAGGCGGCGGGTCCCTAACTAATGAAAAACTGTTTTTT
TRBV18,TRBD1,NA,TRBJ2-1,CASSPRQGTSQSEQFF,TGTGCCAGCTCACCGAGACAGGGAACCTCTCAGAGTGAGCAGTTCTTC
TRBV27,TRBD1,NA,TRBJ2-5,CASSFTGGQETQYF,TGTGCCAGCAGTTTCACAGGGGGGCAAGAGACCCAGTACTTC
TRBV7-7,NA,NA,TRBJ2-1,CASSFSSSYNEQFF,TGTGCCAGCAGCTTCTCTAGCTCCTACAATGAGCAGTTCTTC
TRBV30,NA,NA,TRBJ1-1,CAWSLQENTEAFF,TGTGCCTGGAGTTTACAGGAGAACACTGAAGCTTTCTTT
TRBV2,TRBD1,NA,TRBJ1-3,CAIATGSGNTIYF,TGTGCCATCGCGACAGGGTCCGGAAACACCATATATTTT
TRBV5-1,NA,NA,TRBJ1-2,CASSLGLFANYGYTF,TGCGCCAGCAGCTTGGGTCTCTTCGCGAACTATGGCTACACCTTC
TRBV4-1,NA,once,TRBJ1-1,CASSQGQMNTEAFF,TGCGCCAGCAGCCAAGGGCAAATGAACACTGAAGCTTTCTTT
TRBV10-3,NA,NA,TRBJ1-2,CAISESTTYGYTF,TGTGCCATCAGTGAGTCGACAACCTATGGCTACACCTTC
TRBV5-1,NA,NA,TRBJ2-2,CASSPVVNTGELFF,TGCGCCAGCAGCCCGGTAGTTAACACCGGGGAGCTGTTTTTT
TRBV5-6,NA,NA,TRBJ2-1,CASSETGWGNEQFF,TGTGCCAGCAGCGAAACAGGGTGGGGCAATGAGCAGTTCTTC
TRBV9,NA,NA,TRBJ2-1,CASSVVHRNSYNEQFF,TGTGCCAGCAGCGTAGTCCACAGGAACTCTTACAATGAGCAGTTCTTC
TRBV6-2/TRBV6-3,NA,NA,TRBJ1-1,CASSPMGGLRNTEAFF,TGTGCCAGCAGCCCTATGGGGGGGCTACGGAACACTGAAGCTTTCTTT
TRBV5-1,TRBD1,once,TRBJ2-1,CASSRGQEYNEQFF,TGCGCCAGCAGCCGTGGACAGGAATACAATGAGCAGTTCTTC
TRBV7-9,TRBD2,NA,TRBJ2-5,CASSHGRGGGETQYF,TGTGCCAGCAGCCACGGGCGGGGGGGCGGCGAGACCCAGTACTTC